Listed here are 14 T cell receptor beta chains from one sample, sequenced in a study of T cells expressing NK-cell markers. For each CDR3 protein, TCRdb gives one entry from its re-call of the 5' RACE reads, without DNA. Across approximately 170,000 distinct CDR3 sequences, the top ten clones capture around 21% of the sample. What was sequenced was blood T cells: a sorted CD56 or NKG2C T cell subset, CD4+ or CD8+ T cells, or bulk PBMC T cells (not recorded which). These receptors were collected from a man aged 18-69 years in good health.

This chain uses TRBV20-1 with TRBJ2-5; TCRdb reports TRBD2, a call that lacks DNA to check it against. Per germline, CDR1 DFQATT and CDR2 SNEGSKA (reference sequence). The CDR3 length is 16 residues. This chain's CDR3 is CSARLTGGGSPQTQYF.

The V gene is TRBV7-9, the J gene TRBJ2-2; the TCRdb call, TRBD1, lacks DNA for checking. The CDR3 totals 16 residues. Germline V gene lookup returns CDR1 SEHNR and CDR2 FQNEAQ (reference sequence). CDR3 loop: CASSSFGQGNTGELFF.

The rearrangement links TRBV2 to TRBJ2-1; TCRdb names TRBD1, which stays unverified in the absence of DNA. CDR1 is SNHLY and CDR2 is FYNNEI in the germline V gene. The CDR3 is made up of 12 amino acids. CDR3 region: CASSRQVHEQFF.

The chain carries TRBV6-1 and TRBJ1-4; no DNA is available, so the TRBD1 call from TCRdb remains unchecked. Per germline, CDR1 MNHNS and CDR2 SASEGT. This CDR3 has 13 residues. The CDR3 spells CATWDSEGEKLFF.

The CDR3 sequence: CSATPGLASPRADTQYF. This chain connects TRBV20-1 to TRBJ2-3; the D call of TRBD2 rests on TCRdb alone, since no DNA is present to check it. Germline values: CDR1 DFQATT, CDR2 SNEGSKA (reference sequence). There are 17 residues in the CDR3.

The CDR3 loop is CASSYREAYEQYF. This chain links TRBV7-7 with TRBJ2-7; no DNA is available, so the TRBD1 call from TCRdb remains unchecked. The germline V gene has CDR1 SSHAT and CDR2 FNYEAQ (reference sequence). This CDR3 has 13 amino acids. Drawing the rest from reference TRBV7-7 and TRBJ2-7, the complete variable domain is GAGVSQSPRYKVTKRGQDVTLRCDPISSHATLYWYQQALGQGPEFLTYFNYEAQPDKSGLPSDRFSAERPEGSISTLTIQRTEQRDSAMYRCASSYREAYEQYFGPGTRLTVT.

This chain links TRBV28 with TRBJ1-5; TCRdb picks TRBD1, but there is no DNA to check that call. Germline lookup yields CDR1 MDHEN and CDR2 SYDVKM. The CDR3 is made up of 15 amino acids. The CDR3 sequence: CASSPGGDGNQPQHF.

The rearrangement joins TRBV13 to TRBJ2-1; TCRdb reports TRBD2, a call that lacks DNA to check it against. Germline lookup yields CDR1 PRHDT and CDR2 FYEKMQ (reference sequence). The CDR3 runs to 15 residues. The CDR3 loop reads CASSPSGGAYNEQFF.

The chain combines TRBV6-5 with TRBJ2-6; TCRdb calls TRBD1, which cannot be checked without DNA. Germline values: CDR1 MNHEY, CDR2 SVGAGI. CDR3 length equals 16 residues. The CDR3 region is CASSYTQGYGANVLTF.

This chain uses TRBV13 with TRBJ2-7. Germline V lookup: CDR1 PRHDT, CDR2 FYEKMQ (reference sequence). This CDR3 is 15 amino acids long. CDR3 sequence: CASTSRGSPSYEQYF.

The V and J genes are TRBV6-5 and TRBJ2-7; TCRdb calls TRBD1, which cannot be checked without DNA. CDR1 and CDR2 (germline): MNHEY, SVGAGI. This CDR3 is built from 15 residues. CDR3 sequence: CASSYSGQGGQEQYF.

V and J are TRBV20-1 and TRBJ1-1. Germline values: CDR1 DFQATT, CDR2 SNEGSKA (reference sequence). CDR3 length: 12 amino acids. The CDR3 here is CSSFKENTEAFF.

The genes are TRBV5-1 and TRBJ2-1; the TCRdb call, TRBD2, lacks DNA for checking. In germline, CDR1 is SGHRS, CDR2 YFSETQ. This CDR3 region has 16 residues. The CDR3 reads CASSLLEGRGRNEQFF.

The V call is TRBV11-2, the J call TRBJ2-7; without DNA, the TCRdb call of TRBD1 cannot be checked. Germline CDR1 SGHAT, CDR2 FQNNGV. CDR3 length: 16 amino acids. The CDR3 sequence is CASSLGEGRGHYEQYF.